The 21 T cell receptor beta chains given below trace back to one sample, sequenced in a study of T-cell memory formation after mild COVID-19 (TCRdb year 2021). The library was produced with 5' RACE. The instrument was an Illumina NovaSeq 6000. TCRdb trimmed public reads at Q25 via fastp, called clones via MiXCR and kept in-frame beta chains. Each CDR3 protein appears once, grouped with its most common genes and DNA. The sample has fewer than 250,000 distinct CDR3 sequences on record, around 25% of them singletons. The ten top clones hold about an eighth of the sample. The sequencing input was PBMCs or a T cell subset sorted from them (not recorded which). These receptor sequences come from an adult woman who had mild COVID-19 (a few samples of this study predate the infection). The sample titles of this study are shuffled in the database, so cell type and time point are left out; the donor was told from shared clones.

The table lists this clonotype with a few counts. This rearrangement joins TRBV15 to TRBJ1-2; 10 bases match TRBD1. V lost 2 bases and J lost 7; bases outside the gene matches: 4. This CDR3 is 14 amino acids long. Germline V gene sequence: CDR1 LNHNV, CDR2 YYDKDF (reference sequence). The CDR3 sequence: CATSRNDRGLGYTF. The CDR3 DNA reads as TGTGCCACCAGCAGAAACGACAGGGGGCTTGGCTACACCTTC.

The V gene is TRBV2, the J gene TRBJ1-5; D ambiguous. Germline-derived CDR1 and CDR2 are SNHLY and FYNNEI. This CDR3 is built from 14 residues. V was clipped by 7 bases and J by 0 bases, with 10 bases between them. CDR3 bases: TGTGCCAGCATGAGACGCAATAGCAATCAGCCCCAGCATTTT. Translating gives CASMRRNSNQPQHF.

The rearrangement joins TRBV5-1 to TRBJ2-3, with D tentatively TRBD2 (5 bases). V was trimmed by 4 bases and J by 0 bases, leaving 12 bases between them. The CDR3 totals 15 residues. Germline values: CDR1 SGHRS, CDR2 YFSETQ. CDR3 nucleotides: TGCGCCAGCAGCCCGAGGGCGGCTAGCACAGATACGCAGTATTTT. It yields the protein CASSPRAASTDTQYF.

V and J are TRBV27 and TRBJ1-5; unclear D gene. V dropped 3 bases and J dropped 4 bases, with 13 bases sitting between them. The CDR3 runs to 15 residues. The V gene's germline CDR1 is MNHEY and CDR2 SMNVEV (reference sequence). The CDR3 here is CASSFGGLGNQPQHF. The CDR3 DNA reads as TGTGCCAGCAGTTTTGGTGGCCTGGGGAATCAGCCCCAGCATTTT.

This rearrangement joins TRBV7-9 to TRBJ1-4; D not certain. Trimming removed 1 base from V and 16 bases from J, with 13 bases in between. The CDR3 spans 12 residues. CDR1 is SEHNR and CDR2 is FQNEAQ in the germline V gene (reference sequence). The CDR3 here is CASSLGEAVPFF. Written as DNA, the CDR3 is TGTGCCAGCAGCTTAGGAGAGGCCGTGCCGTTTTTT.

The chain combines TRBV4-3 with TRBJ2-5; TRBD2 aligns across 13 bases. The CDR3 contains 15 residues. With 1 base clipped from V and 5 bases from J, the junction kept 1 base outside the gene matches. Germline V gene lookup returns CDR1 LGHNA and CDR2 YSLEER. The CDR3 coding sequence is TGCGCCAGCAGCCAAGGGACTAGCGGGAGTGAGACCCAGTACTTC. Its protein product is CASSQGTSGSETQYF.

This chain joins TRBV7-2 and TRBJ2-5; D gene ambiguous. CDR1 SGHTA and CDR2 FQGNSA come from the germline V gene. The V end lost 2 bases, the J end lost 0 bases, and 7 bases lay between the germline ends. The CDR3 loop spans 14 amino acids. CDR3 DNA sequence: TGTGCCAGCAGCTTATCGCCAAACCAAGAGACCCAGTACTTC. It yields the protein CASSLSPNQETQYF.

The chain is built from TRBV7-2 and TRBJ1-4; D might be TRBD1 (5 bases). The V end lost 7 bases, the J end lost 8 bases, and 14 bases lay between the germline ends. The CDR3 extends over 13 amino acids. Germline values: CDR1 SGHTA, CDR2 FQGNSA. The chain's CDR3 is CASTRGVGEKLFF. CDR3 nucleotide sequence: TGTGCCAGCACTCGAGGGGTTGGCGAAAAACTGTTTTTT.

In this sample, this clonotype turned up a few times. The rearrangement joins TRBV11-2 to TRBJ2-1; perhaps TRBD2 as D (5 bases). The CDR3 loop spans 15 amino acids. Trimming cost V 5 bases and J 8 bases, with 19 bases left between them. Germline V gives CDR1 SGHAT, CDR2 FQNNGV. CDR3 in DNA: TGTGCCAGCAGCGAACATGGACTCAGATTTGATGAGCAGTTCTTC. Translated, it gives CASSEHGLRFDEQFF.

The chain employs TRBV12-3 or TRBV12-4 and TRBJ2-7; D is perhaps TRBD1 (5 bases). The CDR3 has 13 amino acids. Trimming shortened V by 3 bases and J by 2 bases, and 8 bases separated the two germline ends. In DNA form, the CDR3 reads TGTGCCAGCAGTTTCGACAGCCCCTACGAGCAGTACTTC. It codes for CASSFDSPYEQYF.

CDR3 protein: CASSRDSPKVDGYTF. The CDR3 region has the DNA TGCGCCAGCAGCCGGGACAGCCCCAAAGTCGATGGCTACACCTTC. The chain uses TRBV5-1 and TRBJ1-2, with 7 bases matching TRBD1. J lost 6 bases, V lost 4 bases, and 12 bases had no gene match. CDR1 SGHRS and CDR2 YFSETQ come from the germline V gene. The CDR3 has 15 amino acids.

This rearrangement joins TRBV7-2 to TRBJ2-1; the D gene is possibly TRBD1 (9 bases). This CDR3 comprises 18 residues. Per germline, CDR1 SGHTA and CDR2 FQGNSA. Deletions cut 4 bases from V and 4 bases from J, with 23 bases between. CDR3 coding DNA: TGTGCCAGCAGCTCGGGACAGGGAGCGGGAGAGGGATACAATGAGCAGTTCTTC. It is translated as CASSSGQGAGEGYNEQFF.

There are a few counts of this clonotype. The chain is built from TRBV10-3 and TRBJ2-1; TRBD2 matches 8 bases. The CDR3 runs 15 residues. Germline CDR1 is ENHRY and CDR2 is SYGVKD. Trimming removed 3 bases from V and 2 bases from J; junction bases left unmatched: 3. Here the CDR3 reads CAISETSGTYNEQFF. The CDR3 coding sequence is TGTGCCATCAGTGAAACTAGCGGAACCTACAATGAGCAGTTCTTC.

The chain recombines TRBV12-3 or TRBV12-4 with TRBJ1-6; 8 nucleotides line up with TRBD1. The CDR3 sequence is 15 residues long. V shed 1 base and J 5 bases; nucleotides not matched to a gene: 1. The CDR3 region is CASSLGTGNNSPLHF. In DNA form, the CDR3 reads TGTGCCAGCAGTTTAGGGACAGGGAATAATTCACCCCTCCACTTT.

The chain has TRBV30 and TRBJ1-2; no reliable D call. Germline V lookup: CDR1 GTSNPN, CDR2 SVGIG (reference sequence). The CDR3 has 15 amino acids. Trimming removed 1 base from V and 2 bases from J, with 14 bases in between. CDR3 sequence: CAWSDKSGVNYGYTF. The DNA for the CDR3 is TGTGCCTGGAGTGATAAATCTGGGGTAAACTATGGCTACACCTTC.

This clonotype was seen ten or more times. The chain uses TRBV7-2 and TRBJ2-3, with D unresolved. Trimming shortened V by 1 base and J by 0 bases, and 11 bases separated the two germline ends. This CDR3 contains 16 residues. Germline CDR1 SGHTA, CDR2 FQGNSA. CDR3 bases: TGTGCCAGCAGCTTAGTTCTACCAACTAGCACAGATACGCAGTATTTT. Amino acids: CASSLVLPTSTDTQYF. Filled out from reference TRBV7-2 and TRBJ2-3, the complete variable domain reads GAGVSQSPSNKVTEKGKDVELRCDPISGHTALYWYRQSLGQGLEFLIYFQGNSAPDKSGLPSDRFSAERTGGSVSTLTIQRTQQEDSAVYLCASSLVLPTSTDTQYFGPGTRLTVL.

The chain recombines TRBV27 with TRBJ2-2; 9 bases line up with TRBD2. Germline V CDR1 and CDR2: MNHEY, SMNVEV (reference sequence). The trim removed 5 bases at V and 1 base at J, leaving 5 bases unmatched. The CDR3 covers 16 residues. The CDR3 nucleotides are TGTGCCAGCAGTATGAAAGCGGGAGGGAACACCGGGGAGCTGTTTTTT. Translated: CASSMKAGGNTGELFF.

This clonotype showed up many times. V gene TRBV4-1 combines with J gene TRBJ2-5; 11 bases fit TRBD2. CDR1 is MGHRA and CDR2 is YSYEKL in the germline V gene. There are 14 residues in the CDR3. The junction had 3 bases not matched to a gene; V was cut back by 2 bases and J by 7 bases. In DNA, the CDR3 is TGCGCCAGCAGCCAACTAGCGGGGGGAAGGACCCAGTACTTC. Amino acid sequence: CASSQLAGGRTQYF.

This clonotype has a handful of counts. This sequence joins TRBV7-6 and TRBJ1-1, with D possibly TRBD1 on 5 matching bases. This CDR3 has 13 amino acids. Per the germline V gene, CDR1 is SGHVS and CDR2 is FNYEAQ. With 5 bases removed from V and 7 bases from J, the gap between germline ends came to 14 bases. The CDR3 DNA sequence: TGTGCCAGCAGCCCCAGCAGGGTCGGTGAAGCTTTCTTT. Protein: CASSPSRVGEAFF.

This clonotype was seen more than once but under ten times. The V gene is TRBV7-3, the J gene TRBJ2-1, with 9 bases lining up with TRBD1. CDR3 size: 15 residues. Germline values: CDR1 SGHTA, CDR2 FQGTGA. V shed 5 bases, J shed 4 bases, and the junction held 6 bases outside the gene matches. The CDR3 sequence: CASSKPGQGYNEQFF. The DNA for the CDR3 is TGTGCCAGCAGCAAGCCGGGACAGGGATACAATGAGCAGTTCTTC. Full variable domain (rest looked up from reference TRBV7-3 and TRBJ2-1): GAGVSQTPSNKVTEKGKYVELRCDPISGHTALYWYRQSLGQGPEFLIYFQGTGAADDSGLPNDRFFAVRPEGSVSTLKIQRTERGDSAVYLCASSKPGQGYNEQFFGPGTRLTVL.

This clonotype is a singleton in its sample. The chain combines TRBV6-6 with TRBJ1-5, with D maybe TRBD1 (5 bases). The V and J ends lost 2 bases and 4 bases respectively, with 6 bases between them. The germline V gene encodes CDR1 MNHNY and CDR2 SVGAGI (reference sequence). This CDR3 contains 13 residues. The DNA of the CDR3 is TGTGCCAGCAGTTACCCAGGGAATCAGCCCCAGCATTTT. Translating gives CASSYPGNQPQHF.